This note documents a single T cell receptor beta chain sequence. Its cognate antigen is unknown. Trimming removed 2 bases at V and 3 bases at J, with 4 bases between. CDR1 WSHSY and CDR2 SAAADI come from the germline V gene. The CDR3 has 12 amino acids. This entry is derived from a study of T cell repertoires in cytomegalovirus infection. From the reads, TCRdb called clonotypes with MiXCR, one entry per CDR3 protein. This sample has approximately 100,000 distinct CDR3 sequences, with under 50% found just once. V usage is TRBV10-2 and J usage is TRBJ1-2; D remains unclear. This specimen consisted of CD8+ T cells from cultured PBMCs, obtained from culture after CMV antigen stimulation. The receptor comes from a human donor in good health (CMV status not recorded). Some clones in this sample may be carry-over from other donors' samples. The CDR3 nucleotides are TGCGCCAGCAGTGAGGGGGACTATGGCTACACCTTC. This translates into CASSEGDYGYTF.